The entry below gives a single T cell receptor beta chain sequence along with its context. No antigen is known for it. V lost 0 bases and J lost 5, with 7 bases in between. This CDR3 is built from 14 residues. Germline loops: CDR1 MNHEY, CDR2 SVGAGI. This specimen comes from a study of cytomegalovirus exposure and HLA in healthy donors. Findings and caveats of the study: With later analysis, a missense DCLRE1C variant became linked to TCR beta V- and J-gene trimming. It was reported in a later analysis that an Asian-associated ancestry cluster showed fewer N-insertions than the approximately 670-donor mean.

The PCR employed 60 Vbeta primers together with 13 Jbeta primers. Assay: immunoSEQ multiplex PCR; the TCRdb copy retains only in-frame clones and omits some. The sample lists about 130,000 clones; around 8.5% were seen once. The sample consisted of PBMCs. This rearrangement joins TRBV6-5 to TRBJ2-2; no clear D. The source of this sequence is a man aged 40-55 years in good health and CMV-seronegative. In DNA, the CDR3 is TGTGCCAGCAGTTACTCTAGAAATACCGGGGAGCTGTTTTTT. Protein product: CASSYSRNTGELFF.